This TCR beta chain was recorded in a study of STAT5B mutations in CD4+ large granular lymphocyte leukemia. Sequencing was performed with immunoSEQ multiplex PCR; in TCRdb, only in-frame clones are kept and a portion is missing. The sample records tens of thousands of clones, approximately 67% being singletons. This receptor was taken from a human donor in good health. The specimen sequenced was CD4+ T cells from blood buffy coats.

CDR3 amino acids: CASSPWGQLTDTQYF. For the CDR3, the DNA is TGTGCCAGTAGTCCCTGGGGACAGCTGACAGATACGCAGTATTTT. The chain employs TRBV19 and TRBJ2-3, with TRBD1 identical over 7 bases. Germline V gene lookup returns CDR1 LNHDA and CDR2 SQIVND (reference sequence). J was trimmed by 3 bases and V by 5 bases; bases with no gene match: 8. The CDR3 has 15 amino acids.